Below, 30 T cell receptor beta chains from the same sample are listed, as sequenced in a study of glioma-infiltrating T cells. Amplification of TCR alpha and beta CDR3 regions from RNA used iRepertoire nested multiplex PCR. In TCRdb, the multiplex PCR reads were re-called with MiXCR into one record per CDR3 protein. In the table there are about 210,000 distinct CDR3 sequences, 32% of which are singletons. Sequences were obtained from glioma tissue, nonneoplastic brain tissue, or PBMCs (not recorded which). The receptors were sampled from a human donor with low-grade glioma or glioblastoma, undergoing nonglioma brain surgery, or in good health (not recorded which).

This clonotype was counted many times. The chain has TRBV7-6 and TRBJ2-1; TRBD2 aligns across 10 bases. The germline V gene has CDR1 SGHVS and CDR2 FNYEAQ. V shed 5 bases and J 12 bases; nucleotides not matched to a gene: 7. The CDR3 runs to 13 residues. The CDR3 coding sequence is TGTGCCAGCAGCCCCCGGATAGCGGGAGGGCAGTTCTTC. Amino acids: CASSPRIAGGQFF.

This rearrangement joins TRBV9 to TRBJ2-3; no definite D call. Trimming removed 0 bases at V and 1 base at J, with 18 bases between. The CDR3 has 18 residues. Germline V gene lookup returns CDR1 SGDLS and CDR2 YYNGEE. The CDR3 DNA is TGTGCCAGCAGCGTAGAAGACCTAACCAACTTAGGCACAGATACGCAGTATTTT. This gives the protein CASSVEDLTNLGTDTQYF.

This clonotype was detected many times. The chain has TRBV2 and TRBJ2-7, with a weak D call TRBD2 (5 bases). In germline, CDR1 is SNHLY, CDR2 FYNNEI. Trimming pared 6 bases from V and 1 base from J, leaving 10 bases between. The CDR3 spans 13 residues. In DNA, the CDR3 is TGTGCCAGCAGCGAGGGTCCTTCCTACGAGCAGTACTTC. Protein product: CASSEGPSYEQYF.

This clonotype was detected only a few times. This may be a read error, as it is one base from a much larger clone. The genes are TRBV20-1 and TRBJ2-7; a weak D match, TRBD1 (6 bases). Trimming removed 6 bases at V and 0 bases at J, with 18 bases between. The CDR3 totals 15 residues. The germline gives CDR1 DFQATT, CDR2 SNEGSKA (reference sequence). The CDR3 DNA is TGCAGTGCCGGGACGAGGGGACACTACTCCTACGAGCAGTACTTC. This gives the protein CSAGTRGHYSYEQYF.

This clonotype was counted many times. The gene calls are TRBV19 and TRBJ2-7, with TRBD2 identical over 9 bases. The CDR3 sequence is 14 residues long. In germline, CDR1 is LNHDA, CDR2 SQIVND (reference sequence). V lost 6 bases and J lost 5; bases outside the gene matches: 8. In DNA form, the CDR3 reads TGTGCCAGTAGCACTCCCGGACTAGCGAACGAGCAGTACTTC. Amino acid sequence: CASSTPGLANEQYF.

The chain links TRBV12-3 or TRBV12-4 to TRBJ1-1; possible D gene TRBD1, 5 bases. V lost 4 bases, J lost 7 bases, and 16 bases lay in between. The CDR3 extends over 14 amino acids. CDR3 loop: CASSSGWGVGEAFF. The CDR3 nucleotides read TGTGCCAGCAGTTCTGGGTGGGGGGTTGGTGAAGCTTTCTTT.

The rearrangement joins TRBV12-3 or TRBV12-4 to TRBJ2-7; tentatively, D is TRBD1 (6 bases). The CDR3 extends over 12 amino acids. V lost 8 bases, J lost 7 bases, and 15 bases lay in between. CDR3 nucleotide sequence: TGTGCCAGCGAGGACAGTAGTAAGGAGCAGTACTTC. Protein: CASEDSSKEQYF.

This clonotype was seen more than once but under ten times. The chain combines TRBV2 with TRBJ2-7; 9 bases align to TRBD2. Germline assignment: CDR1 SNHLY and CDR2 FYNNEI. The V and J ends lost 7 bases and 1 base, in that order; junction bases with no gene match: 8. This CDR3 contains 15 residues. CDR3 protein: CASNALAGTSYEQYF. The CDR3 DNA reads TGTGCCAGCAATGCCCTAGCGGGAACATCCTACGAGCAGTACTTC.

Turning to this clonotype: A junction end diverges from the germline sequence, so it may reflect a read error. This sequence joins TRBV7-2 and TRBJ1-4; no definite D call. Germline CDR1 SGHTA, CDR2 FQGNSA. The CDR3 is 14 residues long. The CDR3 sequence is CASSQDSQSEKLFF. The CDR3 coding sequence is TGCGCCAGCAGCCAAGATTCCCAGTCCGAAAAACTGTTTTTT.

This clonotype was observed a handful of times. The gene calls are TRBV5-8 and TRBJ1-3, with D hard to call. Deletions cut 3 bases from V and 2 bases from J, with 18 bases between. Looked up from germline, CDR1 is SGHTS and CDR2 is YDEGEE. This CDR3 comprises 17 residues. The CDR3 here is CASSYRFGQSAGNTIYF. DNA for the CDR3: TGTGCCAGCAGCTACAGATTCGGTCAGTCAGCTGGAAACACCATATATTTT.

This clonotype was detected ten times or more. This chain joins TRBV6-2 or TRBV6-3 and TRBJ2-1; D remains ambiguous. The CDR3 extends over 13 amino acids. Germline CDR1 reads MNHEY; CDR2 reads SVGEGT. The V end lost 6 bases, the J end lost 2 bases, and 8 bases lay between the germline ends. CDR3 nucleotides: TGTGCCAGCAGGCGGACCGCCTACAATGAGCAGTTCTTC. Translated, it gives CASRRTAYNEQFF.

V and J are TRBV5-1 and TRBJ2-7, with TRBD2 as a possible D gene (6 bases). The V end lost 2 bases, the J end lost 5 bases, and 17 bases lay between the germline ends. The CDR3 extends over 15 amino acids. Germline CDR1 reads SGHRS; CDR2 reads YFSETQ. CDR3 amino acids: CASSLGTLVVDEQYF. The CDR3, as DNA: TGCGCCAGCAGCTTAGGGACTTTGGTGGTCGACGAGCAGTACTTC.

The genes are TRBV12-3 or TRBV12-4 and TRBJ1-4, with D perhaps TRBD1 (6 bases). CDR3 length: 16 amino acids. V lost 2 bases and J 3 bases, leaving 13 bases between the germline ends. The CDR3 nucleotides read TGTGCCAGCAGTTTAAGCCCGGGACAAGCTAATGAAAAACTGTTTTTT. This gives the protein CASSLSPGQANEKLFF.

The J gene is TRBJ2-7, the V gene TRBV15; D is possibly TRBD2 (6 bases). This CDR3 region has 12 residues. Germline-derived CDR1 and CDR2 are LNHNV and YYDKDF (reference sequence). V was cut by 1 base and J by 7 bases, with 8 bases left in between. CDR3: CATSRGREEQYF. In nucleotides, the CDR3 is TGTGCCACCAGCAGAGGACGGGAGGAGCAGTACTTC.

This clonotype has at least ten counts. The chain employs TRBV29-1 and TRBJ2-7; weak D call: TRBD1 (5 bases). CDR1 SQVTM and CDR2 ANQGSEA come from the germline V gene. The V end lost 4 bases, the J end lost 2 bases, and 9 bases lay between the germline ends. CDR3 size: 12 residues. The CDR3 is CSVGRVAYEQYF. In DNA form, the CDR3 reads TGCAGCGTTGGCAGGGTCGCCTACGAGCAGTACTTC.

This clonotype has at least ten counts. V and J are TRBV20-1 and TRBJ2-5; D perhaps matches TRBD1 (6 bases). There are 13 residues in the CDR3. V was pared by 7 bases and J by 3 bases, with 15 bases between. Germline CDR1 reads DFQATT; CDR2 reads SNEGSKA (reference sequence). The chain's CDR3 is CSVRSAGEETQYF. The CDR3 DNA is TGCAGTGTTCGAAGTGCAGGGGAAGAGACCCAGTACTTC.

The CDR3 loop is CASSFLQGTNQPQHF. The CDR3 coding sequence is TGTGCCAGCAGTTTCCTCCAGGGTACGAATCAGCCCCAGCATTTT. The chain is built from TRBV2 and TRBJ1-5; D is perhaps TRBD1 (5 bases). The ends were cut back, 5 bases at V and 4 bases at J, with 15 bases in the middle. The CDR3 has 15 residues. Germline lookup yields CDR1 SNHLY and CDR2 FYNNEI.

This clonotype was recorded once. Given a much more abundant clone one base away, this may be a read error. The chain recombines TRBV29-1 with TRBJ1-5; D is undetermined. The CDR3 contains 13 residues. From germline, CDR1 is SQVTM and CDR2 ANQGSEA. The V end was cut by 4 bases, the J end by 3 bases, with 10 bases between. The CDR3 spells CSVVVLVNQPQHF. CDR3 bases: TGCAGCGTTGTGGTCTTAGTCAATCAGCCCCAGCATTTT.

A single count supports this clonotype. A much larger clonotype is one base distant, so this may be a read error. The CDR3 protein is CASSHRTKNTEAFF. The CDR3, as DNA: TGTGCCAGCTCACATCGGACGAAGAACACTGAAGCTTTCTTT. The chain links TRBV18 to TRBJ1-1; D call uncertain. CDR3 length: 14 amino acids. From germline, CDR1 is KGHSH and CDR2 LQKENI. V lost 4 bases, J lost 1 base, and 10 bases lay in between.

Regarding this clonotype: This may come from a read error, since a much larger clone is one base off. This chain connects TRBV4-1 to TRBJ2-3; no firm D call. Looked up from germline, CDR1 is MGHRA and CDR2 is YSYEKL. The CDR3 has 14 residues. The CDR3 here is CAISQLSSGDTQYF. CDR3 nucleotides: TGCGCCATCAGCCAACTGTCGTCAGGAGATACGCAGTATTTT.

There are a few counts of this clonotype. This sequence joins TRBV12-3 or TRBV12-4 and TRBJ1-4, with D hard to call. The CDR3 consists of 14 residues. V gave up 4 bases and J gave up 13 bases, with 19 bases separating them. The CDR3 loop is CASSSAKFSGRLFF. CDR3 DNA sequence: TGTGCCAGCAGTTCGGCGAAGTTCAGCGGGAGACTGTTTTTT.

Ten or more counts support this clonotype. V is TRBV6-6 and J is TRBJ2-7, with TRBD1 identical over 8 bases. With V trimmed by 2 bases and J by 4 bases, 4 bases remained unmatched. The CDR3 is made up of 14 amino acids. Germline lookup yields CDR1 MNHNY and CDR2 SVGAGI (reference sequence). The CDR3 loop is CASSYPDREYEQYF. Written as DNA, the CDR3 is TGTGCCAGCAGTTACCCGGACAGGGAGTACGAGCAGTACTTC.

This rearrangement joins TRBV13 to TRBJ2-2; no clear D. The CDR3 runs 15 residues. Looked up from germline, CDR1 is PRHDT and CDR2 is FYEKMQ (reference sequence). Trimming took 2 bases from V and 0 from J, leaving 7 bases between them. CDR3 sequence: CASSLTQPNTGELFF. The CDR3 region has the DNA TGTGCCAGCAGCTTAACGCAACCGAACACCGGGGAGCTGTTTTTT.

A remark on this clonotype: This may come from a read error, since a much larger clone is one base off. This rearrangement joins TRBV18 to TRBJ2-7; 10 nucleotides match TRBD2. The CDR3 covers 14 residues. Germline values: CDR1 KGHSH, CDR2 LQKENI. J lost 4 bases, V lost 9 bases, and 9 bases had no gene match. CDR3 residues: CARSPLAGAYEQYF. The CDR3 DNA reads TGTGCCAGATCTCCGCTAGCGGGAGCGTACGAGCAGTACTTC.

There are many counts of this clonotype. CDR3 sequence reads: CASSMGQGGMYEQYF. The CDR3 region has the DNA TGTGCCAGCAGCATGGGACAGGGTGGAATGTACGAGCAGTACTTC. The rearrangement joins TRBV11-1 to TRBJ2-7, with 9 bases identical to TRBD1. The CDR3 covers 15 residues. Germline CDR1 reads SGHAT; CDR2 reads FQDESV (reference sequence). The ends lost 5 bases at V and 4 bases at J; junction bases unmatched: 9.

This clonotype was observed a single time. One end of the junction fails to match germline, which may point to a read error. This rearrangement joins TRBV4-1 to TRBJ2-7; D is undetermined. The CDR3 runs 15 residues. Germline CDR1 is MGHRA and CDR2 is YSYEKL. The CDR3 coding sequence is TGTGCCAGCATCCAGGTTCAGGTTAGCTCCTACGAGCAGTACTTC. Its translation: CASIQVQVSSYEQYF.

The genes are TRBV29-1 and TRBJ2-3; 12 nucleotides line up with TRBD1. This CDR3 contains 15 residues. Trimming cost V 8 bases and J 5 bases; bases outside gene matches: 11. Germline CDR1 reads SQVTM; CDR2 reads ANQGSEA. As DNA, the CDR3 is TGCAGCACCCCAAGGTGGGACAGGGGGCAAGATACGCAGTATTTT. It translates to CSTPRWDRGQDTQYF.

J is TRBJ1-4 and V is TRBV29-1; D ambiguous. The germline CDR1 and CDR2 sequences are SQVTM and ANQGSEA. The CDR3 has 14 residues. The V gene lost 5 bases and the J gene lost 5 bases, with 15 bases spanning the gap. CDR3 bases: TGCAGCGTTCGGCTATTAACGATGAATGAAAAACTGTTTTTT. Residues: CSVRLLTMNEKLFF.

This clonotype was recorded many times. V and J are TRBV20-1 and TRBJ2-7; D tentatively fits TRBD1 or TRBD2 (5 bases each). Trimming pared 3 bases from V and 5 bases from J, leaving 14 bases between. CDR3 length: 13 amino acids. Germline lookup yields CDR1 DFQATT and CDR2 SNEGSKA (reference sequence). The CDR3 nucleotides are TGCAGTGCTAGTTCGGCAGGGAGAGACGAGCAGTACTTC. It yields the protein CSASSAGRDEQYF.

This clonotype has at least ten counts. The chain couples TRBV6-1 to TRBJ1-4, with 10 bases lining up with TRBD1. The germline V gene encodes CDR1 MNHNS and CDR2 SASEGT. This CDR3 spans 16 amino acids. Unmatched junction bases numbered 9, after V lost 6 bases and J lost 5 bases. CDR3 in DNA: TGTGCCAGCAGCGATCCCCCGGGACAGGGGAATGAAAAACTGTTTTTT. Its translation is CASSDPPGQGNEKLFF.